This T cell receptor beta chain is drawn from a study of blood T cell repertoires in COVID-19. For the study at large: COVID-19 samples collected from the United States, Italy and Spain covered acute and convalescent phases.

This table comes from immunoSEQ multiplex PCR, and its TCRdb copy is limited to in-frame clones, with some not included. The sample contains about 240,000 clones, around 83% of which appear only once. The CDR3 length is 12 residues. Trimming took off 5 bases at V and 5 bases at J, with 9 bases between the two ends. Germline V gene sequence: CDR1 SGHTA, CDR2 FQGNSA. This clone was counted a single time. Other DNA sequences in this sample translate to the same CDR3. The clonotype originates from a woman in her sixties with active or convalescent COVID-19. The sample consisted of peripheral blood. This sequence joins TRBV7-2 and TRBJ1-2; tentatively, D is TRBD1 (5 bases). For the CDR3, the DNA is TGTGCCAGCAGCCTCGGGGGATATGGCTACACCTTC. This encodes CASSLGGYGYTF. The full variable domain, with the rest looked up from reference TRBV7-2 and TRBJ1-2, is GAGVSQSPSNKVTEKGKDVELRCDPISGHTALYWYRQSLGQGLEFLIYFQGNSAPDKSGLPSDRFSAERTGGSVSTLTIQRTQQEDSAVYLCASSLGGYGYTFGSGTRLTVV.